Sequencing of this TCR beta chain was carried out in a study of T cell clusters in autoimmune cytopenias. Study in general: Chronic lymphocytic leukemia controls were untreated, lacked autoimmune cytopenia, and had mean age roughly 71, median roughly 63 years.

This clonotype shows up as medium-sized by frequency. Multiplex touch-down PCR amplified TRB using TRB-A and TRB-B pools in one tube. TCRdb re-called the multiplex PCR reads; one entry per CDR3 protein, DNA not given. This repertoire includes 4,000 to 5,000 distinct CDR3 sequences. Each sample's input was roughly 270 ng genomic DNA, roughly 40,000 genome equivalents. The data also belong to a second study, concerning T cell repertoires in aging, cancer and after chemotherapy. Per that paper: The full dataset contained around 8.2 million TCR reads.

This receptor was taken from a human donor with chronic lymphocytic leukemia. The donor label of this sample is uncertain. The sequenced material came from peripheral blood.

CDR3 in amino acids: CASSLVDRGTGELFF. V is TRBV11-1 and J is TRBJ2-2; TCRdb outputs TRBD1, but without DNA this stays unchecked. This CDR3 region has 15 residues. Germline CDR1 reads SGHAT; CDR2 reads FQDESV (reference sequence). Filled out from reference TRBV11-1 and TRBJ2-2, the complete variable domain reads EAEVAQSPRYKITEKSQAVAFWCDPISGHATLYWYRQILGQGPELLVQFQDESVVDDSQLPKDRFSAERLKGVDSTLKIQPAELGDSAMYLCASSLVDRGTGELFFGEGSRLTVL.